This entry concerns a single TCR beta chain. The antigen is undetermined. The donors were adults (healthy and HIV-negative) with no recent acute infections or vaccinations. The record originates from a study of shared clonotypes between healthy human individuals. General study points: Roughly 5% of naive CD4 clonotypes were common to a few donors. Even with large depth, rarefaction showed that sorted-subset sequencing was incomplete.

The CDR3 contains 14 residues. Germline V CDR1 and CDR2: SNHLY, FYNNEI. V lost 2 bases and J lost 2, with 9 bases in between. In the original processing: Filtering differed, since immunoSEQ gave only junction sequences and no quality scores. Clones were sequenced by immunoSEQ multiplex PCR, and TCRdb holds only the in-frame ones, with some missing. From that table come the V and J calls and clone size; the DNA was used to work out D and trimming. In the table there are 730,000 or so clones, roughly 70% of which are singletons. Sequencing used memory CD4+ T cells sorted from blood. Documented subset: CD45RA-negative fraction. The J gene is TRBJ1-2, the V gene TRBV2; unclear D gene. This receptor was taken from a woman aged 25 to 39 in good health. CDR3 in amino acids: CASSEQSRNYGYTF. CDR3 DNA: TGTGCCAGCAGTGAACAGAGTCGGAACTATGGCTACACCTTC.